The clone carrying this T cell receptor beta chain was found once. The assay was immunoSEQ multiplex PCR, and TCRdb's table has in-frame clones only and misses some. Among fewer than 300,000 clones listed, 90% were seen once. The data stem from a study of blood T cell repertoires in COVID-19. Overall study: PBMCs, B-cell-depleted T cells, or T cells provided the cDNA or gDNA that made up the material.

Recruits, aged roughly 18 to 90 years, lived in 24 US areas. Allocation to cohorts depended on clinical history reported by the participants. Recovery among Cohort 3 donors was established by two negative PCRs, clearance, or symptom resolution. Germline V gene lookup returns CDR1 SGHTA and CDR2 FQGTGA. The CDR3 is 13 amino acids. The V gene end was trimmed by 5 bases and the J gene end by 8 bases; junction bases not matched to a gene: 7. The chain employs TRBV7-3 and TRBJ1-2, with TRBD1 matching 8 bases. The source material was PBMCs or T cells enriched from blood (not recorded which). The sequence derives from a woman aged 25 to 39 who had recovered from COVID-19. The CDR3 region is CASSGTGGKGYTF. The CDR3 DNA sequence: TGTGCCAGCAGCGGTACAGGGGGAAAAGGCTACACCTTC.